This T cell receptor beta chain is from a study of cytomegalovirus exposure and HLA in healthy donors. Study background: HLA-typed donors were the source of about 90 million unique TCRs held in an early data release.

The CDR3 extends over 14 amino acids. In germline, CDR1 is SGHNT, CDR2 YYREEE (reference sequence). Trimming at V came to 6 bases and at J to 5 bases, leaving 6 bases not matched to a gene. 13 Jbeta primers and 60 Vbeta primers were used for the PCR. Repertoires were generated with immunoSEQ multiplex PCR, while TCRdb's copy carries only in-frame clones and drops some. Seen here are approximately 190,000 clones, around 81% observed once, and the top ten hold about 2%. The chain is built from TRBV5-4 and TRBJ2-3, with TRBD2 matching over 10 bases. This clonotype originated in a woman aged 18 to 35 in good health and CMV-seropositive. Sequenced material: PBMCs. CDR3 amino acids: CASTERGGQDTQYF. CDR3 bases: TGTGCCAGCACCGAGCGGGGGGGACAAGATACGCAGTATTTT.